Given below is one T cell receptor (beta chain) in context. The antigen is not known. This table comes from immunoSEQ multiplex PCR, and its TCRdb copy is limited to in-frame clones, with some not included. Here the sample spans about 28,000 clones, roughly 90% being singletons. The data were obtained in a study of T cells in localized non-small cell lung cancer. Whole-study findings and limits: Adjacent lung had a median roughly 60 of the 100 largest tumor clones. Among blood samples, higher T cell density accompanied longer overall survival. One tumor region alone was sequenced, and heterogeneity therefore remains possible. Uninvolved adjacent lung had the highest recorded T cell clonality, with tumor below it.

Sequencing used peripheral blood mononuclear cells, obtained before any cancer treatment. The receptor comes from a woman aged 35 to 70 with stage III lung adenocarcinoma.

CDR3: CASSEEDSTDTQYF. The DNA of the CDR3 is TGTGCCAGCAGTGAGGAAGATTCCACAGATACGCAGTATTTT. J is TRBJ2-3 and V is TRBV6-4; D unresolved. V gave up 3 bases and J gave up 2 bases, with 9 bases separating them. The CDR3 has 14 residues. The V gene's germline CDR1 is MRHNA and CDR2 SNTAGT.